A single sample gave rise to the 17 T cell receptor beta chains below, sequenced in a study of shared T cell receptors in the human thymus. Only in-frame clones appear in the TCRdb table, and some are missing; sequencing was by immunoSEQ multiplex PCR. Of some 700,000 clones in the sample, 70% to 90% were seen once. The same data also went into a second study, on human thymus T cells.

Sequencing was carried out using thymocytes. Receptor source: a boy in the first two years of life with a congenital heart defect.

A note on this clone: The junction differs from germline at one of its ends, possibly a read error. This chain uses TRBV7-7 with TRBJ2-3; 10 bases match TRBD2. Germline loops: CDR1 SSHAT, CDR2 FNYEAQ (reference sequence). This CDR3 is 16 amino acids long. CDR3 in amino acids: CASSPHGTSGTDTQYF. CDR3 sequence (DNA): TGTGCTAGCAGCCCTCACGGGACTAGCGGCACAGATACGCAGTATTTT.

This sequence joins TRBV5-8 and TRBJ2-1, with 12 bases matching TRBD2. CDR3 length: 16 amino acids. V shed 0 bases, J shed 7 bases, and the junction held 5 bases outside the gene matches. Per germline, CDR1 SGHTS and CDR2 YDEGEE. CDR3 residues: CASSLGLAGVGNEQFF. CDR3 nucleotides: TGTGCCAGCAGCTTGGGACTAGCGGGAGTCGGGAATGAGCAGTTCTTC.

This chain connects TRBV7-9 to TRBJ2-3; 7 bases map to TRBD2. The J segment lost 3 bases and the V segment lost 8 bases, leaving 11 bases of the junction unmatched. Germline V gene data show CDR1 as SEHNR and CDR2 as FQNEAQ (reference sequence). The length of the CDR3 is 15 residues. The CDR3, as DNA: TGTGCCAGCTGTCGGGAGGTTGAACCAACAGATACGCAGTATTTT. It translates to CASCREVEPTDTQYF.

The chain combines TRBV5-6 with TRBJ2-7; 10 nucleotides agree with TRBD2. CDR1 and CDR2 (germline): SGHDT, YYEEEE. The V segment lost 3 bases and the J segment 2 bases; nucleotides outside the gene matches: 2. This CDR3 has 14 residues. CDR3 amino acids: CASSYGLAAYEQYF. CDR3 sequence (DNA): TGTGCCAGCAGCTATGGACTAGCGGCCTACGAGCAGTACTTC. The full variable domain, in which reference TRBV5-6 and TRBJ2-7 provide the parts outside the CDR3, is DAGVTQSPTHLIKTRGQQVTLRCSPKSGHDTVSWYQQALGQGPQFIFQYYEEEERQRGNFPDRFSGHQFPNYSSELNVNALLLGDSALYLCASSYGLAAYEQYFGPGTRLTVT.

The rearrangement uses TRBV27 and TRBJ1-3; D gene uncertain. Germline-derived CDR1 and CDR2 are MNHEY and SMNVEV (reference sequence). The V end lost 5 bases, the J end lost 2 bases, and 16 bases lay between the germline ends. CDR3 size: 16 residues. CDR3 in DNA: TGTGCCAGCAGTCCCACACCGCTGAGGGCTGGAAACACCATATATTTT. Translated, it gives CASSPTPLRAGNTIYF.

This sequence joins TRBV6-1 and TRBJ2-2, with D maybe TRBD1 (7 bases). The CDR3 sequence is 18 residues long. The V end lost 2 bases, the J end lost 0 bases, and 16 bases lay between the germline ends. The germline V gene encodes CDR1 MNHNS and CDR2 SASEGT. In DNA form, the CDR3 reads TGTGCCAGCAGTGAACAGGGGGGACCGTTTGCGAACACCGGGGAGCTGTTTTTT. Encoded protein: CASSEQGGPFANTGELFF.

This clone was seen just once. For the CDR3, the DNA is TGTGCCAGCAGTTACTCCGGGACAGCGAACACTGAAGCTTTCTTT. Protein sequence: CASSYSGTANTEAFF. The chain is built from TRBV6-6 and TRBJ1-1; 7 bases map to TRBD1. The CDR3 covers 15 residues. Germline CDR1 and CDR2: MNHNY and SVGAGI (reference sequence). The ends lost 0 bases at V and 1 base at J; junction bases unmatched: 2.

This clone was counted between two and nine times. The genes are TRBV18 and TRBJ2-3; 8 bases are shared with TRBD2. V shed 3 bases, J shed 0 bases, and the junction held 5 bases outside the gene matches. CDR1 and CDR2 from the germline V gene are KGHSH and LQKENI. This CDR3 has 16 residues. The CDR3 is CASSPAAGDSTDTQYF. CDR3 DNA sequence: TGTGCCAGCTCACCTGCAGCGGGAGACAGCACAGATACGCAGTATTTT.

The chain joins TRBV27 to TRBJ2-7; 11 bases fit TRBD1. Germline V lookup: CDR1 MNHEY, CDR2 SMNVEV (reference sequence). V was pared by 2 bases and J by 2 bases, with 17 bases of the junction left unmatched. CDR3 length equals 20 residues. CDR3 nucleotides: TGTGCCAGCAGTTTAGGAACGGACAGGGGGCGTGGAGGGACTACCTACGAGCAGTACTTC. It translates to CASSLGTDRGRGGTTYEQYF.

V gene TRBV19 combines with J gene TRBJ1-1, with D perhaps matching TRBD1 (6 bases). The length of the CDR3 is 14 residues. Germline assignment: CDR1 LNHDA and CDR2 SQIVND (reference sequence). V shed 5 bases and J shed 5 bases, with 15 bases lying between them. For the CDR3, the DNA is TGTGCCAGTAGTCCCAGGGACATGGGGACTGAAGCTTTCTTT. Protein: CASSPRDMGTEAFF.

The chain recombines TRBV10-1 with TRBJ2-7; tentatively, D is TRBD1 (5 bases). The germline gives CDR1 WNHNN, CDR2 SYGVQD (reference sequence). The germline V and J ends were trimmed by 10 bases and 2 bases, with 12 bases remaining between them. This CDR3 region has 12 residues. CDR3 nucleotides: TGCGCCAACAAGACAGAGACCTACGAGCAGTACTTC. It yields the protein CANKTETYEQYF.

This chain uses TRBV5-1 with TRBJ2-2, with D possibly matching TRBD2 (6 bases). Germline loops: CDR1 SGHRS, CDR2 YFSETQ. The CDR3 totals 16 residues. V was pared by 3 bases and J by 4 bases, with 16 bases between. CDR3 in DNA: TGCGCCAGCAGCTCACCCGGGGGAAGGAGCACCGGGGAGCTGTTTTTT. Encoded protein: CASSSPGGRSTGELFF. The entire variable domain, with the rest obtained from reference TRBV5-1 and TRBJ2-2, is as follows: KAGVTQTPRYLIKTRGQQVTLSCSPISGHRSVSWYQQTPGQGLQFLFEYFSETQRNKGNFPGRFSGRQFSNSRSEMNVSTLELGDSALYLCASSSPGGRSTGELFFGEGSRLTVL.

The J gene is TRBJ2-1, the V gene TRBV14; 8 bases agree with TRBD1. V trimming: 0 bases; J trimming: 0 bases; junction bases outside the gene matches: 4. The germline CDR1 and CDR2 sequences are SGHDN and FVKESK. The CDR3 is 17 residues long. As DNA, the CDR3 is TGTGCCAGCAGCCAAGATGACGGGACAGGCTCCTACAATGAGCAGTTCTTC. Encoded protein: CASSQDDGTGSYNEQFF.

The sample holds one count of this clone. The chain couples TRBV27 to TRBJ2-5; D not certain. Germline CDR1 reads MNHEY; CDR2 reads SMNVEV (reference sequence). Trimming cost V 4 bases and J 5 bases, with 11 bases left between them. The CDR3 has 13 amino acids. CDR3 residues: CASSSGYGETQYF. For the CDR3, the DNA is TGTGCCAGCAGTTCGGGTTACGGGGAGACCCAGTACTTC.

In DNA form, the CDR3 reads TGCGCCAGCAGCTTAAGACAGAGCCAAGAGACCCAGTACTTC. It codes for CASSLRQSQETQYF. This chain joins TRBV5-1 and TRBJ2-5, with a weak D call TRBD1 (5 bases). V was trimmed by 2 bases and J by 1 base, leaving 9 bases between them. The CDR3 spans 14 residues. The V gene's germline CDR1 is SGHRS and CDR2 YFSETQ.

This clone showed up just once. The chain links TRBV14 to TRBJ2-1; no definite D call. The CDR3 length is 13 residues. CDR1 is SGHDN, CDR2 FVKESK, per germline. V was trimmed by 0 bases and J by 8 bases, leaving 8 bases between them. The CDR3 loop is CASSQDGGHEQFF. In DNA, the CDR3 is TGTGCCAGCAGCCAAGATGGCGGTCATGAGCAGTTCTTC.

J is TRBJ2-2 and V is TRBV4-3, with D perhaps matching TRBD2 (5 bases). V dropped 2 bases and J dropped 4 bases, with 14 bases sitting between them. Germline assignment: CDR1 LGHNA and CDR2 YSLEER. This CDR3 comprises 16 residues. Here the CDR3 reads CASSQNGELSTGELFF. The CDR3 nucleotides are TGCGCCAGCAGCCAAAACGGGGAGTTGAGCACCGGGGAGCTGTTTTTT.